Sequencing of this T cell receptor beta chain was carried out in a study of CXCR3-negative and CXCR3-positive naive CD8 T cells. Study information: For each library, about 1.5 +/- 0.3 million TRB reads were obtained, about 135 million in total.

Carrying UMI labels, the TRB cDNA libraries were prepared through 5' RACE. TCRdb reprocessed the 5' RACE reads and reports one entry per CDR3 protein, with no DNA. In total, the table holds around 140,000 distinct CDR3 sequences. Study-wide points: In both naive subsets diversity was comparably high, whereas memory CD8+ cells showed much lower diversity. Greater hydrophobicity was found in TRB CDR3s of CXCR3-positive naive cells than of CXCR3-negative naive cells.

Of note for this clonotype: Its antigen is unidentified.

Germline assignment: CDR1 MDHEN and CDR2 SYDVKM. The length of the CDR3 is 16 residues. Naive CD8+ T cells carried a CD45RO-CCR7+CD27+CD95- phenotype. The sequenced sample consisted of naive CXCR3+ CD8+ T cells from blood. Subset: CD45RO-CCR7+CD27+CD95- naive CD8+ T cells expressing CXCR3 (TNR3+). This chain connects TRBV28 to TRBJ1-5; TCRdb designates TRBD1, a call that cannot be tested without DNA. This receptor was obtained from a human donor in good health. Some clones in this sample may be carry-over from other donors' samples. The CDR3 region is CASSLFPGAGNQPQHF.